Below are 28 T cell receptor beta chains sequenced from a single sample in a study of blood T cell repertoires in COVID-19. Assay used: immunoSEQ multiplex PCR; TCRdb lists only in-frame clones, some missing. The sample records approximately 200,000 clones, approximately 90% being singletons. Source material: PBMCs or T cells enriched from blood (not recorded which). Source of these receptors: a man aged 25-45 years who had recovered from COVID-19.

The CDR3, as DNA: TGTGCCAGCAGTTTATGGATCAGTTCAGATCAGCCCCAGCATTTT. Translating gives CASSLWISSDQPQHF. This chain connects TRBV28 to TRBJ1-5; D gene unclear. V lost 0 bases to trimming and J lost 5 bases, with 11 bases between them. The CDR3 consists of 15 residues. In germline, CDR1 is MDHEN, CDR2 SYDVKM.

The rearrangement uses TRBV7-6 and TRBJ1-6; 11 bases map to TRBD1. CDR3 length: 17 residues. CDR1 is SGHVS and CDR2 is FNYEAQ in the germline V gene. V lost 2 bases and J lost 9; bases outside the gene matches: 9. DNA of the CDR3: TGTGCCAGCAGCTTAAGCCCGGACAGGGGGCATAGTTCACCCCTCCACTTT. It yields the protein CASSLSPDRGHSSPLHF.

This chain links TRBV11-2 with TRBJ2-5; 10 bases line up with TRBD2. This CDR3 comprises 15 residues. Trimming removed 5 bases from V and 5 bases from J; junction bases left unmatched: 8. Looked up from germline, CDR1 is SGHAT and CDR2 is FQNNGV. As DNA, the CDR3 is TGTGCCAGCAGCGCAGCGGGGGGGCCGGGGGAGACCCAGTACTTC. It specifies CASSAAGGPGETQYF.

V gene TRBV18 combines with J gene TRBJ1-2, with 8 bases that match TRBD1. V lost 2 bases to trimming and J lost 4 bases; unmatched junction nucleotides: 12. The CDR3 runs to 17 residues. Looked up from germline, CDR1 is KGHSH and CDR2 is LQKENI. The CDR3 region is CASSPLDWFGQGYGYTF. The CDR3 DNA follows: TGTGCCAGCTCACCATTGGACTGGTTTGGACAGGGCTATGGCTACACCTTC.

The chain employs TRBV28 and TRBJ1-3; no reliable D call. This CDR3 contains 14 residues. Germline values: CDR1 MDHEN, CDR2 SYDVKM. V lost 3 bases and J lost 2, with 8 bases in between. CDR3 in DNA: TGTGCCAGCAGTTTCTTAAACACTGGAAACACCATATATTTT. Its protein is CASSFLNTGNTIYF.

A word on this clone: A much larger clone lies one base from this, so it may be a read error. CDR3 DNA: TGTGCCAGCAGCTCTGGACTCAACCAAGAGACCCAGTACTTC. Amino acids: CASSSGLNQETQYF. This chain links TRBV5-4 with TRBJ2-5, with D possibly TRBD2 on 5 matching bases. Trimming left V 3 bases short and J 0 bases short, with 9 bases between. The CDR3 spans 14 residues. CDR1 is SGHNT, CDR2 YYREEE, per germline (reference sequence).

The CDR3 region is CASSLGQGSMSNQPQHF. The CDR3 DNA reads TGTGCCAGCAGCCTAGGACAGGGATCGATGAGCAATCAGCCCCAGCATTTT. The V and J genes are TRBV11-2 and TRBJ1-5; 8 bases map to TRBD1. The CDR3 runs to 17 residues. Looked up from germline, CDR1 is SGHAT and CDR2 is FQNNGV. The V gene end was trimmed by 5 bases and the J gene end by 1 base; junction bases not matched to a gene: 10.

This chain connects TRBV6-1 to TRBJ1-5; weak D call: TRBD1 (5 bases). V lost 3 bases and J lost 7, with 13 bases in between. Looked up from germline, CDR1 is MNHNS and CDR2 is SASEGT. The CDR3 is made up of 14 amino acids. This CDR3 reads CASSEQGLGQPQHF. The DNA of the CDR3 is TGTGCCAGCAGTGAGCAGGGTCTTGGGCAGCCCCAGCATTTT.

This chain uses TRBV5-1 with TRBJ2-7, with TRBD1 as a possible D gene (6 bases). Germline V CDR1 and CDR2: SGHRS, YFSETQ. The germline V and J ends were trimmed by 0 bases and 3 bases, with 16 bases remaining between them. This CDR3 is built from 16 residues. The CDR3 nucleotides read TGCGCCAGCAGCTTGGTTGTGAGAGAGGGGGTCTACGAGCAGTACTTC. It yields the protein CASSLVVREGVYEQYF.

The chain carries TRBV4-2 and TRBJ2-3; D perhaps matches TRBD2 (5 bases). This CDR3 is 15 amino acids long. The V end was cut by 9 bases, the J end by 0 bases, with 16 bases between. Germline CDR1 reads LGHNA; CDR2 reads YNFKEQ. The CDR3 nucleotides are TGTGCCAGTTCGCCATTAGCGCGTAGCACAGATACGCAGTATTTT. Protein: CASSPLARSTDTQYF.

This chain links TRBV27 with TRBJ1-2; 9 bases match TRBD1. The CDR3 totals 13 residues. Unmatched junction bases numbered 3, after V lost 5 bases and J lost 5 bases. CDR1 is MNHEY, CDR2 SMNVEV, per germline (reference sequence). The CDR3 loop is CASSPGTGYGYTF. In DNA form, the CDR3 reads TGTGCCAGCAGTCCGGGGACAGGGTATGGCTACACCTTC.

This clone was observed at least ten times. V gene TRBV10-3 combines with J gene TRBJ2-5; D is perhaps TRBD2 (6 bases). Germline V gene sequence: CDR1 ENHRY, CDR2 SYGVKD. The length of the CDR3 is 13 residues. V shed 6 bases and J shed 3 bases, with 11 bases lying between them. In nucleotides, the CDR3 is TGTGCCATCAGCGGGGACTGGGAAGAGACCCAGTACTTC. This sequence encodes CAISGDWEETQYF.

The genes are TRBV28 and TRBJ1-6; 8 bases agree with TRBD1. The CDR3 has 14 residues. Germline CDR1 and CDR2: MDHEN and SYDVKM. Germline trimming cut 7 bases from V and 12 bases from J; bases unmatched to any gene: 11. This CDR3 reads CASIQTGALGPLHF. Here the CDR3 DNA reads TGTGCCAGCATCCAGACAGGGGCCTTGGGACCCCTCCACTTT.

The chain combines TRBV2 with TRBJ2-7; 9 bases line up with TRBD2. This CDR3 comprises 15 residues. Germline CDR1 is SNHLY and CDR2 is FYNNEI. The V and J ends lost 3 bases and 4 bases, in that order; junction bases with no gene match: 7. In DNA, the CDR3 is TGTGCCAGCAGTGAGACGGCGGGAGGGCTGTACGAGCAGTACTTC. This codes for CASSETAGGLYEQYF. Full variable domain (rest looked up from reference TRBV2 and TRBJ2-7): EPEVTQTPSHQVTQMGQEVILRCVPISNHLYFYWYRQILGQKVEFLVSFYNNEISEKSEIFDDQFSVERPDGSNFTLKIRSTKLEDSAMYFCASSETAGGLYEQYFGPGTRLTVT.

The V and J genes are TRBV5-1 and TRBJ2-5, with 15 bases lining up with TRBD2. The CDR3 sequence is 17 residues long. The V gene end was trimmed by 3 bases and the J gene end by 2 bases; junction bases not matched to a gene: 5. The germline gives CDR1 SGHRS, CDR2 YFSETQ. The CDR3 DNA reads TGCGCCAGCAGCTCAGCGGGACTAGCGGGGGGACAAGAGACCCAGTACTTC. Translation: CASSSAGLAGGQETQYF. Drawing the rest from reference TRBV5-1 and TRBJ2-5, the complete variable domain is KAGVTQTPRYLIKTRGQQVTLSCSPISGHRSVSWYQQTPGQGLQFLFEYFSETQRNKGNFPGRFSGRQFSNSRSEMNVSTLELGDSALYLCASSSAGLAGGQETQYFGPGTRLLVL.

The rearrangement uses TRBV9 and TRBJ2-4; D not certain. The CDR3 loop spans 14 amino acids. Trimming pared 0 bases from V and 7 bases from J, leaving 11 bases between. Germline CDR1 reads SGDLS; CDR2 reads YYNGEE. Here the CDR3 DNA reads TGTGCCAGCAGCGTAGGAGAAGAGAGGAACATTCAGTACTTC. This encodes CASSVGEERNIQYF.

V is TRBV30 and J is TRBJ1-1; TRBD1 matches 8 bases. This CDR3 has 13 amino acids. CDR1 and CDR2 from the germline V gene are GTSNPN and SVGIG (reference sequence). The ends lost 8 bases at V and 4 bases at J; junction bases unmatched: 9. The CDR3 bases are TGTGCCGTAACAGGGGGTAGTTCCACTGAAGCTTTCTTT. This gives the protein CAVTGGSSTEAFF. The full variable domain, completed using reference TRBV30 and TRBJ1-1, is SQTIHQWPATLVQPVGSPLSLECTVEGTSNPNLYWYRQAAGRGLQLLFYSVGIGQISSEVPQNLSASRPQDRQFILSSKKLLLSDSGFYLCAVTGGSSTEAFFGQGTRLTVV.

This chain connects TRBV4-1 to TRBJ1-2, with D tentatively TRBD1 (5 bases). CDR3 length equals 15 residues. V dropped 1 base and J dropped 4 bases, with 13 bases sitting between them. CDR1 and CDR2 from the germline V gene are MGHRA and YSYEKL. The CDR3 is CASSQVRQGGYGYTF. The DNA for the CDR3 is TGCGCCAGCAGCCAAGTGCGGCAGGGAGGCTATGGCTACACCTTC.

The J gene is TRBJ1-2, the V gene TRBV7-2, with 12 bases identical to TRBD1. Germline loops: CDR1 SGHTA, CDR2 FQGNSA. CDR3 length: 15 amino acids. J was trimmed by 8 bases and V by 4 bases; bases with no gene match: 8. CDR3 amino acids: CASSSTGTGGRGYTF. The CDR3 bases are TGTGCCAGCAGCTCTACCGGGACAGGGGGCCGAGGCTACACCTTC.

This chain uses TRBV30 with TRBJ1-6, with a possible D match to TRBD1 (5 bases). CDR3 size: 14 residues. Trimming stripped 4 bases from V and 3 bases from J, with 10 bases between. Germline-derived CDR1 and CDR2 are GTSNPN and SVGIG (reference sequence). The CDR3 loop is CAWNKGFYNSPLHF. The CDR3 DNA is TGTGCCTGGAACAAGGGGTTCTATAATTCACCCCTCCACTTT.

In this sample, this clone turned up a few times. This chain links TRBV10-3 with TRBJ2-3, with 14 bases fitting TRBD2. Germline CDR1 ENHRY, CDR2 SYGVKD. CDR3 length: 16 residues. V shed 8 bases and J 0 bases; nucleotides not matched to a gene: 4. In DNA, the CDR3 is TGTGCCATCGGGACTAGCGGGGGACCTAGCACAGATACGCAGTATTTT. Residues: CAIGTSGGPSTDTQYF.

The chain couples TRBV4-1 to TRBJ2-5, with TRBD2 identical over 9 bases. The CDR3 totals 17 residues. Germline V gene data show CDR1 as MGHRA and CDR2 as YSYEKL. Germline trimming cut 0 bases from V and 5 bases from J; bases unmatched to any gene: 10. Here the CDR3 DNA reads TGCGCCAGCAGCCAAGAACGGGCTAGCGGGATATTGGAGACCCAGTACTTC. Its translation: CASSQERASGILETQYF.

This chain uses TRBV27 with TRBJ2-7; 10 nucleotides match TRBD1. CDR1 and CDR2 from the germline V gene are MNHEY and SMNVEV (reference sequence). Trimming cost V 4 bases and J 1 base; bases outside gene matches: 4. This CDR3 region has 15 residues. The chain's CDR3 is CASSSVGQGSYEQYF. CDR3 DNA: TGTGCCAGCAGTTCAGTGGGACAGGGGTCCTACGAGCAGTACTTC.

The sample holds one count of this clone. V and J are TRBV10-1 and TRBJ2-7, with 7 bases that match TRBD1. V shed 4 bases, J shed 2 bases, and the junction held 5 bases outside the gene matches. There are 14 residues in the CDR3. Germline V CDR1 and CDR2: WNHNN, SYGVQD (reference sequence). CDR3 bases: TGCGCCAGCAGTGTAGGGGACAGTACCTACGAGCAGTACTTC. It yields the protein CASSVGDSTYEQYF.

V usage is TRBV7-2 and J usage is TRBJ1-1, with D perhaps TRBD1 (6 bases). Looked up from germline, CDR1 is SGHTA and CDR2 is FQGNSA. With 4 bases removed from V and 2 bases from J, the gap between germline ends came to 11 bases. The CDR3 is made up of 14 amino acids. CDR3 loop: CASSSGQRNTEAFF. CDR3 in DNA: TGTGCCAGCAGCTCCGGACAGAGAAACACTGAAGCTTTCTTT.

The gene calls are TRBV27 and TRBJ2-1; 13 bases are shared with TRBD2. Germline V CDR1 and CDR2: MNHEY, SMNVEV (reference sequence). Trimming took 4 bases from V and 1 from J; bases not matched to a gene: 10. This CDR3 is built from 19 residues. CDR3 protein: CASSSGTSGVWGSYNEQFF. The CDR3 region has the DNA TGTGCCAGCAGTTCCGGGACTAGCGGGGTTTGGGGGTCCTACAATGAGCAGTTCTTC.

This clone occurred once. V is TRBV4-3 and J is TRBJ2-1, with 7 nucleotides matching TRBD1. The CDR3 loop spans 17 amino acids. In germline, CDR1 is LGHNA, CDR2 YSLEER. Losses at the gene ends were 2 bases for V and 1 base for J; bases not matched to a gene: 8. The CDR3 region is CASSQRVQGLSYNEQFF. The CDR3 region has the DNA TGCGCCAGCAGCCAAAGGGTACAGGGGCTATCCTACAATGAGCAGTTCTTC.

The V gene is TRBV7-2, the J gene TRBJ2-1, with D hard to call. Germline loops: CDR1 SGHTA, CDR2 FQGNSA. Trimming stripped 1 base from V and 6 bases from J, with 13 bases between. This CDR3 region has 15 residues. DNA of the CDR3: TGTGCCAGCAGCTTAGTCACGAATCGGGTCAATGAGCAGTTCTTC. It codes for CASSLVTNRVNEQFF.